One sample yielded the 25 T cell receptor beta chains listed below, sequenced in a study of graft-versus-host responses after intestinal transplantation. Both intraepithelial and lamina propria lymphocytes were released by processing graft tissue. Profiled with immunoSEQ multiplex PCR; TCRdb holds only in-frame clones, not every one. There are just under 65,000 clones in the sample; around 86% occur only once, and about 1.7% lies in the top ten. The sequencing here drew on ileum tissue, taken around 350 days after transplant. These receptors originate from a human patient who received an intestinal transplant, so some T cells may come from the graft donor.

This sequence joins TRBV7-2 and TRBJ2-2; D may be TRBD2 (6 bases). This CDR3 region has 17 residues. Germline V lookup: CDR1 SGHTA, CDR2 FQGNSA. V was shortened by 7 bases and J by 1 base, with 19 bases between the two germline ends. CDR3 loop: CASTGPSAGKNTGELFF. The CDR3 region has the DNA TGTGCCAGCACAGGGCCTTCTGCGGGGAAGAACACCGGGGAGCTGTTTTTT.

This sequence joins TRBV28 and TRBJ2-6; no clear D. From germline, CDR1 is MDHEN and CDR2 SYDVKM. The CDR3 is 15 residues long. The germline V and J ends were trimmed by 3 bases and 2 bases, with 8 bases remaining between them. Written as DNA, the CDR3 is TGTGCCAGCAGTTTTATTAGCACTGGGGCCAACGTCCTGACTTTC. This translates into CASSFISTGANVLTF.

The chain has TRBV28 and TRBJ2-7; possibly TRBD1 for D (6 bases). This CDR3 contains 12 residues. Per the germline V gene, CDR1 is MDHEN and CDR2 is SYDVKM. V shed 4 bases and J shed 11 bases, with 15 bases lying between them. CDR3 in amino acids: CASSSFRGTKYF. The CDR3 DNA is TGTGCCAGCAGTTCATTTAGAGGGACAAAGTACTTC.

This clone was seen a single time. The genes are TRBV6-5 and TRBJ1-1, with a weak D call TRBD1 (5 bases). Germline-derived CDR1 and CDR2 are MNHEY and SVGAGI. With 5 bases removed from V and 4 bases from J, the gap between germline ends came to 14 bases. This CDR3 is built from 14 residues. The CDR3 loop is CASSPPRGVTEAFF. The DNA for the CDR3 is TGTGCCAGCAGTCCCCCTCGGGGCGTCACTGAAGCTTTCTTT.

This chain uses TRBV18 with TRBJ2-5, with TRBD1 matching over 10 bases. The J call may be mistaken, given a closer DNA end match to TRBJ2-7. The CDR3 sequence is 14 residues long. The germline V gene has CDR1 KGHSH and CDR2 LQKENI. For the CDR3, the DNA is TGTGCCAGCTCAGGCGGGACAGGGGCCTACGAGCAGTACTTC. Protein: CASSGGTGAYEQYF.

The rearrangement links TRBV30 to TRBJ1-1; D is unclear. There are 11 residues in the CDR3. With 5 bases removed from V and 6 bases from J, the gap between germline ends came to 10 bases. Germline V gene sequence: CDR1 GTSNPN, CDR2 SVGIG (reference sequence). Written as DNA, the CDR3 is TGTGCCTGGGACGGGAGCGCTGAAGCTTTCTTT. It codes for CAWDGSAEAFF.

This rearrangement joins TRBV7-9 to TRBJ2-7; D might be TRBD1 or TRBD2, each matching 5 bases. Trimming shortened V by 2 bases and J by 0 bases, and 11 bases separated the two germline ends. This CDR3 region has 15 residues. From germline, CDR1 is SEHNR and CDR2 FQNEAQ (reference sequence). Here the CDR3 DNA reads TGTGCCAGCAGCTTATTTGCAGGGAGCTCCTACGAGCAGTACTTC. Amino acids: CASSLFAGSSYEQYF. Filled out from reference TRBV7-9 and TRBJ2-7, the complete variable domain reads DTGVSQNPRHKITKRGQNVTFRCDPISEHNRLYWYRQTLGQGPEFLTYFQNEAQLEKSRLLSDRFSAERPKGSFSTLEIQRTEQGDSAMYLCASSLFAGSSYEQYFGPGTRLTVT.

This chain uses TRBV27 with TRBJ2-2, with unresolved D. CDR1 is MNHEY, CDR2 SMNVEV, per germline (reference sequence). CDR3 length: 15 amino acids. Trimming removed 0 bases from V and 0 bases from J, with 5 bases in between. CDR3: CASSLSGPNTGELFF. CDR3 nucleotide sequence: TGTGCCAGCAGTTTATCGGGCCCGAACACCGGGGAGCTGTTTTTT.

The rearrangement uses TRBV5-1 and TRBJ2-1, with D possibly TRBD2 on 6 matching bases. The CDR3 runs 19 residues. Germline V gene sequence: CDR1 SGHRS, CDR2 YFSETQ. The V and J ends lost 1 base and 4 bases respectively, with 24 bases between them. The CDR3 sequence: CASSLLASTRRGEYNEQFF. In DNA, the CDR3 is TGCGCCAGCAGCTTGTTGGCTTCGACTAGGAGGGGAGAATACAATGAGCAGTTCTTC. The complete variable domain, with remaining parts taken from reference TRBV5-1 and TRBJ2-1, reads KAGVTQTPRYLIKTRGQQVTLSCSPISGHRSVSWYQQTPGQGLQFLFEYFSETQRNKGNFPGRFSGRQFSNSRSEMNVSTLELGDSALYLCASSLLASTRRGEYNEQFFGPGTRLTVL.

The chain links TRBV7-9 to TRBJ2-1; the match to TRBD2 covers 10 bases. Germline values: CDR1 SEHNR, CDR2 FQNEAQ (reference sequence). V shed 5 bases and J 5 bases; nucleotides not matched to a gene: 9. The CDR3 covers 16 residues. As DNA, the CDR3 is TGTGCCAGCAGCCCCAGGAGCGGGAGGGCCCACAATGAGCAGTTCTTC. It is translated as CASSPRSGRAHNEQFF.

This rearrangement joins TRBV5-1 to TRBJ2-7; 13 bases map to TRBD2. CDR3 length: 15 residues. In germline, CDR1 is SGHRS, CDR2 YFSETQ. J lost 2 bases, V lost 5 bases, and 4 bases had no gene match. CDR3 sequence (DNA): TGCGCCAGCAGAGCCGGGACTAGCGGGACCTACGAGCAGTACTTC. Translation gives CASRAGTSGTYEQYF.

V usage is TRBV7-2 and J usage is TRBJ2-2, with TRBD2 identical over 12 bases. In germline, CDR1 is SGHTA, CDR2 FQGNSA. The J segment lost 1 base and the V segment lost 1 base, leaving 4 bases of the junction unmatched. This CDR3 region has 18 residues. The DNA for the CDR3 is TGTGCCAGCAGCTTAGGACTAGCGGGGGCTATGAACACCGGGGAGCTGTTTTTT. This translates into CASSLGLAGAMNTGELFF.

V is TRBV13 and J is TRBJ2-5; tentative D call: TRBD1 (5 bases). In germline, CDR1 is PRHDT, CDR2 FYEKMQ (reference sequence). CDR3 length equals 13 residues. Trimming left V 2 bases short and J 2 bases short, with 6 bases between. This CDR3 is CASSLRGQETQYF. DNA for the CDR3: TGTGCCAGCAGCTTAAGGGGTCAAGAGACCCAGTACTTC. The full variable domain, completed using reference TRBV13 and TRBJ2-5, is AAGVIQSPRHLIKEKRETATLKCYPIPRHDTVYWYQQGPGQDPQFLISFYEKMQSDKGSIPDRFSAQQFSDYHSELNMSSLELGDSALYFCASSLRGQETQYFGPGTRLLVL.

Turning to this clone: Relative to the germline gene, one junction end is altered; a read error may explain this. V gene TRBV6-5 combines with J gene TRBJ2-5; 11 bases are shared with TRBD2. Germline values: CDR1 MNHEY, CDR2 SVGAGI. This CDR3 has 14 residues. The CDR3 reads CASSYGLAGGTFHF. CDR3 coding DNA: TGTGCCAGCAGTTACGGACTAGCGGGTGGTACTTTCCACTTC.

The rearrangement uses TRBV11-2 and TRBJ2-1; 9 bases agree with TRBD2. Germline loops: CDR1 SGHAT, CDR2 FQNNGV. There are 16 residues in the CDR3. The ends lost 0 bases at V and 2 bases at J; junction bases unmatched: 2. The CDR3 region is CASSLDLAGTYNEQFF. DNA for the CDR3: TGTGCCAGCAGCTTAGATCTAGCGGGAACCTACAATGAGCAGTTCTTC. Full variable domain (missing parts from reference TRBV11-2 and TRBJ2-1): EAGVAQSPRYKIIEKRQSVAFWCNPISGHATLYWYQQILGQGPKLLIQFQNNGVVDDSQLPKDRFSAERLKGVDSTLKIQPAKLEDSAVYLCASSLDLAGTYNEQFFGPGTRLTVL.

This clone was seen only a few times. The rearrangement links TRBV6-1 to TRBJ2-5; TRBD2 aligns across 9 bases. The V and J ends lost 5 bases and 2 bases, in that order; junction bases with no gene match: 6. This CDR3 is 15 amino acids long. Germline CDR1 reads MNHNS; CDR2 reads SASEGT. The CDR3, as DNA: TGTGCCAGCAGTCGAGGACTAGCGACTCAAGAGACCCAGTACTTC. Residues: CASSRGLATQETQYF.

This clone was counted once. The rearrangement links TRBV7-3 to TRBJ2-3; the match to TRBD2 covers 7 bases. V trimming: 4 bases; J trimming: 0 bases; junction bases outside the gene matches: 4. The CDR3 contains 15 residues. CDR1 SGHTA and CDR2 FQGTGA come from the germline V gene. CDR3 amino acids: CASSWRGTSTDTQYF. The CDR3 coding sequence is TGTGCCAGCAGCTGGCGGGGGACTAGCACAGATACGCAGTATTTT.

The rearrangement joins TRBV2 to TRBJ2-7; D gene unclear. V was pared by 7 bases and J by 2 bases, with 15 bases between. Germline V lookup: CDR1 SNHLY, CDR2 FYNNEI. This CDR3 has 14 residues. CDR3 in DNA: TGTGCCAGCATGTGGGAAGGAACCCCCTACGAGCAGTACTTC. This translates into CASMWEGTPYEQYF.

This chain uses TRBV9 with TRBJ2-3; 9 bases agree with TRBD2. With 0 bases clipped from V and 7 bases from J, the junction kept 3 bases outside the gene matches. The germline gives CDR1 SGDLS, CDR2 YYNGEE. The CDR3 has 14 residues. CDR3 loop: CASSVETSGNTQYF. CDR3 sequence (DNA): TGTGCCAGCAGCGTAGAGACTAGCGGAAATACGCAGTATTTT.

This sequence joins TRBV7-9 and TRBJ2-1, with TRBD2 identical over 9 bases. Germline V gives CDR1 SEHNR, CDR2 FQNEAQ (reference sequence). The CDR3 is 16 residues long. V dropped 3 bases and J dropped 2; count of bases not matched to a gene: 5. Written as DNA, the CDR3 is TGTGCCAGCAGCTTGCGGGAGGGCCTAGCCTACAATGAGCAGTTCTTC. Translating gives CASSLREGLAYNEQFF.

V is TRBV6-4 and J is TRBJ2-3, with TRBD2 identical over 14 bases. V trimming: 6 bases; J trimming: 5 bases; junction bases outside the gene matches: 1. CDR1 is MRHNA, CDR2 SNTAGT, per germline. CDR3 length equals 14 residues. CDR3 in DNA: TGTGCCAGCAGCGGGACTAGCGGGGGAGATACGCAGTATTTT. Translated: CASSGTSGGDTQYF.

The chain is built from TRBV6-4 and TRBJ2-3; 8 bases match TRBD2. This CDR3 contains 15 residues. Trimming took 4 bases from V and 0 from J; bases not matched to a gene: 3. Germline assignment: CDR1 MRHNA and CDR2 SNTAGT. The CDR3 DNA is TGTGCCAGCAGTGCCCGGGGGGGCAGCACAGATACGCAGTATTTT. It specifies CASSARGGSTDTQYF.

V is TRBV19 and J is TRBJ1-4; D gene uncertain. Looked up from germline, CDR1 is LNHDA and CDR2 is SQIVND (reference sequence). The CDR3 is 14 residues long. The V end lost 9 bases, the J end lost 8 bases, and 19 bases lay between the germline ends. The DNA for the CDR3 is TGTGCCAGCCCCAGAGTGGGGAGGGAGGAAAAACTGTTTTTT. Protein: CASPRVGREEKLFF.

The chain combines TRBV7-8 with TRBJ2-5, with TRBD1 as a possible D gene (5 bases). V was cut by 0 bases and J by 4 bases, with 21 bases left in between. CDR1 and CDR2 from the germline V gene are SGHVS and FQNEAQ. This CDR3 contains 18 residues. CDR3 protein: CASSLAFSGDSFRETQYF. CDR3 sequence (DNA): TGTGCCAGCAGCTTAGCGTTTTCCGGAGACAGTTTCCGAGAGACCCAGTACTTC. The whole variable domain, remainder taken from reference TRBV7-8 and TRBJ2-5, is GAGVSQSPRYKVAKRGQDVALRCDPISGHVSLFWYQQALGQGPEFLTYFQNEAQLDKSGLPSDRFFAERPEGSVSTLKIQRTQQEDSAVYLCASSLAFSGDSFRETQYFGPGTRLLVL.

This sequence joins TRBV27 and TRBJ1-4, with TRBD1 matching 9 bases. V trimming: 5 bases; J trimming: 5 bases; junction bases outside the gene matches: 6. Germline V lookup: CDR1 MNHEY, CDR2 SMNVEV (reference sequence). The CDR3 contains 15 residues. This chain's CDR3 is CASSDSGTGNEKLFF. As DNA, the CDR3 is TGTGCCAGCAGTGACTCCGGGACAGGGAATGAAAAACTGTTTTTT. Full variable domain (remainder filled in from reference TRBV27 and TRBJ1-4): EAQVTQNPRYLITVTGKKLTVTCSQNMNHEYMSWYRQDPGLGLRQIYYSMNVEVTDKGDVPEGYKVSRKEKRNFPLILESPSPNQTSLYFCASSDSGTGNEKLFFGSGTQLSVL.